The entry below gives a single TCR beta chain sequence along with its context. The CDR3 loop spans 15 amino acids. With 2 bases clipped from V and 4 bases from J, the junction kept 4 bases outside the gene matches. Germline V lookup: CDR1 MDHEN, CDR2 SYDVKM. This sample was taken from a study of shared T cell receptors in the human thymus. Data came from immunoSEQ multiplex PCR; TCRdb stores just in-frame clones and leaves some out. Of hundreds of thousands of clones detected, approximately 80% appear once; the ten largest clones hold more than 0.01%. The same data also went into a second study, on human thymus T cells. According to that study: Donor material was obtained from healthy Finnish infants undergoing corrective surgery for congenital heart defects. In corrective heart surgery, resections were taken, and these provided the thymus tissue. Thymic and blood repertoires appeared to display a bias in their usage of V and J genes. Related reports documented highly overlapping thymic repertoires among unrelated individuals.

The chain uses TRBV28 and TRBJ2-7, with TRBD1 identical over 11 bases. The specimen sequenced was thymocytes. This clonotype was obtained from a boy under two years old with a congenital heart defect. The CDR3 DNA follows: TGTGCCAGCAGTTTACCCGGGACAGGGGGTTACGAGCAGTACTTC. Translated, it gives CASSLPGTGGYEQYF. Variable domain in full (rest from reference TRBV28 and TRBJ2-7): DVKVTQSSRYLVKRTGEKVFLECVQDMDHENMFWYRQDPGLGLRLIYFSYDVKMKEKGDIPEGYSVSREKKERFSLILESASTNQTSMYLCASSLPGTGGYEQYFGPGTRLTVT.